The clone carrying this T cell receptor beta chain was found a few times. Its antigen remains unknown. The V end was cut by 0 bases, the J end by 0 bases, with 12 bases between. The CDR3 consists of 15 residues. Germline CDR1 DFQATT, CDR2 SNEGSKA (reference sequence). These data originate in a study of identical twins. TCRdb re-analysed the 5' RACE reads in MiXCR, keeping a single row per CDR3 protein. There are some 690,000 distinct CDR3 sequences in the sample; roughly 20% occur only once, and around 4.4% lies in the top ten. Broader study findings: Models underpredicted monozygotic twin sharing of out-of-frame TCR alpha.

These same data were also listed under a study on T cells expressing NK-cell markers. That paper states: In sorted CD3+CD56+NKG2C+, CD3+CD56+NKG2C- and CD3+CD56-NKG2C+ T cells, TCR beta repertoires were obtained. The eight sequenced donors comprised seven who were HCMV-seropositive and one who was seronegative.

The chain uses TRBV20-1 and TRBJ2-7; D is unresolved. The source is a woman between 18 and 30 years old in good health. Sample: PBMCs. CDR3 sequence: CSARDQAVSSYEQYF. For the CDR3, the DNA is TGCAGTGCTAGAGATCAGGCGGTGAGCTCCTACGAGCAGTACTTC.